A selection of T cell receptor beta chains follows, all from one sample in a study of shared T cell receptors in the human thymus. Method: immunoSEQ multiplex PCR; TCRdb's copy keeps in-frame clones and lacks some. Altogether approximately 660,000 clones are present, around 89% being singletons, with the ten largest covering 0.0085% to 0.012%. Separately, the same data were catalogued under a study of human thymus T cells.

Source material: thymocytes. The receptors derive from a boy in the first two years of life with a congenital heart defect. CDR3s include the opening cysteine and the closing phenylalanine or tryptophan. The D gene is left open where the match is weak. The size field is filled for only some rows; it gives once, few, many or a size class.

TRBJ1-2	-	TRBV10-3	-	TGTGCCATCAGTGAACCGACCGGGGGCTACACCTTC	CAISEPTGGYTF
TRBJ2-3	-	TRBV25-1	TRBD2	TGTGCCAGCAGTCTTGGGAGGGAGGCAGATACGCAGTATTTT	CASSLGREADTQYF
TRBJ2-5	-	TRBV25-1	TRBD1	TGTGCCAGCAGTCTACCCGGGACAGGGTGTCAAGAGACCCAGTACTTC	CASSLPGTGCQETQYF
TRBJ2-3	-	TRBV25-1	TRBD1	TGTGCCAGCAGTGAATATGACAACAGGGGAGCAGATACGCAGTATTTT	CASSEYDNRGADTQYF
TRBJ2-7	-	TRBV5-1	-	TGCGCCAGCAGCTTGGGCGGGACCGGTTCCTACGAGCAGTACTTC	CASSLGGTGSYEQYF
TRBJ2-3	-	TRBV27	-	TGTGCCAGCAGTCTAACTAGCTGGAGTATCGCAGATACGCAGTATTTT	CASSLTSWSIADTQYF
TRBJ2-1	-	TRBV14	TRBD2	TGTGCCAGCAGCCAGGGGACTAGCGGGGGGCCTCGGGGCGGCAATGAGCAGTTCTTC	CASSQGTSGGPRGGNEQFF
TRBJ2-1	-	TRBV15	-	TGTGCCACCAGCAGGGGACTCAGGGATGAGCAGTTCTTC	CATSRGLRDEQFF
TRBJ2-3	-	TRBV5-4	TRBD2	TGTGCCAGCAGCTTCGGACTAGCGGCCACAGATACGCAGTATTTT	CASSFGLAATDTQYF
TRBJ2-4	-	TRBV30	TRBD2	TGTGCCTGCGACACCGGGACTAGCGGGAGCAGGGCCAAAAACATTCAGTACTTC	CACDTGTSGSRAKNIQYF
TRBJ2-7	-	TRBV5-8	TRBD2	TGTGCCAGCAGCTTTCCGGGAGGCCCCTCCTACGAGCAGTACTTC	CASSFPGGPSYEQYF
TRBJ2-7	-	TRBV18	TRBD2	TGTGCCAGCTCATTCGGACTAGCCCTCTCCTACGAGCAGTACTTC	CASSFGLALSYEQYF
TRBJ2-2	few	TRBV19	-	TGTGCCAGTAGTAGAGTGGACTTGGGGAACACCGGGGAGCTGTTTTTT	CASSRVDLGNTGELFF
TRBJ2-7	once	TRBV27	TRBD1	TGTGCCAGCAGTTTCAGATTTTCGACAGGGAATATCTACGAGCAGTACTTC	CASSFRFSTGNIYEQYF
TRBJ2-7	-	TRBV5-8	TRBD2	TGTGCCAGCAGCTTGGCCGGGCTAGCGGGAGGGTACGAGCAGTACTTC	CASSLAGLAGGYEQYF
TRBJ1-5	-	TRBV6-1	-	TGTGCCAGCAGTGACCTCAGGGCGAGCAATCAGCCCCAGCATTTT	CASSDLRASNQPQHF
TRBJ2-1	-	TRBV6-4	-	TGTGCCAGGCCACACCTAGAATCCGGAAACAATGAGCAGTTCTTC	CARPHLESGNNEQFF
TRBJ1-1	-	TRBV7-2	TRBD1	TGTGCCAGCAGCCCAGGACAGGGGGATGATTTCTTT	CASSPGQGDDFF
TRBJ2-7	-	TRBV10-1	-	TGCGCCAGCAGTGCCCTACCTACCAAACAGGGATCCCACGAGCAGTACTTC	CASSALPTKQGSHEQYF